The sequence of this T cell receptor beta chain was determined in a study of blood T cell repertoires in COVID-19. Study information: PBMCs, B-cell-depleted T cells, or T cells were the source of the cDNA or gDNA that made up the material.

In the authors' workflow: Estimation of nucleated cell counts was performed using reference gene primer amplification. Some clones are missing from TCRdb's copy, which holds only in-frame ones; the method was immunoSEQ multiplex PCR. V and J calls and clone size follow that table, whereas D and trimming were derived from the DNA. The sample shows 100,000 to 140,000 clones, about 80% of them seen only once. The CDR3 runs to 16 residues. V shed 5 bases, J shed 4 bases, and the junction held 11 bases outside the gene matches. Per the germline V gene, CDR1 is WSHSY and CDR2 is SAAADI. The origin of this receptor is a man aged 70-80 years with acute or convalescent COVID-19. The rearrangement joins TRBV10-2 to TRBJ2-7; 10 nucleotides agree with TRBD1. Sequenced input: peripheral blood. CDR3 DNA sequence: TGCGCCAGCAGTAACCCCCGGGACAGGGGTGGGTACGAGCAGTACTTC. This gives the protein CASSNPRDRGGYEQYF.